This T cell receptor beta chain was identified during a study of siplizumab effects on memory and regulatory T cells (dated by TCRdb to between 2019 and 2020). For the study in its entirety: The study examined how the anti-CD2 antibody siplizumab affects alloreactive T-cell subsets in allogeneic mixed lymphocyte reactions built from human PBMCs.

Library preparation employed the immunoSEQ multiplex PCR assay. Each sample had 90,000 to 100,000 TCR templates assayed by the deep sequencing platform. Genomic DNA extracted from sorted T cells was used for TCRbeta CDR3 sequencing. The original pipeline was this. The R programming language was used for clonal analysis of TCRbeta CDR3 data. Alloreactive CD4+ and CD8+ clones were defined by comparing unstimulated samples with post-reaction CFSE-low samples. By matching sequences to the repertoires of sorted unstimulated Treg and non-Treg cells, each alloreactive CD4+ clone was assigned a regulatory or non-regulatory origin. TCRdb limited this immuneACCESS table to in-frame rearrangements with V and J called. A share of clones is missing; checked studies link under half to unresolved V genes, and the rest is unexplained. The V and J calls and the clone size are those of that table, but D and trimming were determined from the DNA. The sample has about 26,000 clones on record, roughly 84% of them singletons. Of the sample, about 22% falls within the top ten clones.

In a few donor pairs, further sequencing was done on unstimulated CD8+ naive, CD4+ memory, CD8+ TEMRA, CD4+ naive and CD8+ effector memory subsets. Sorted unstimulated T cells and proliferating T cells recovered from mixed lymphocyte reactions were subjected to TCRbeta CDR3 sequencing. Fresh whole blood from approximately 9 HLA-typed healthy donors was used to isolate PBMCs. Inclusive of the bounding cysteine and phenylalanine, the CDR3 is 15 residues long. The DNA shown is the 45-base CDR3, in frame from base 1. V drops 2 bases and J drops 1 base, leaving 11 bases in between. CDR1 and CDR2 are read off the germline V gene as MNHNS and SASEGT. Overall study outcomes, separate from this receptor: Sequences below about 10^-5 frequency were poorly captured, so only a minor fraction of alloreactive clones could be mapped to unstimulated subsets. A naive or memory phenotype could not be assigned to roughly 75-97% of proliferating CD4+ or CD8+ clones. Greater diversity appeared to be present in unstimulated naive T cells than in memory T cells, and a substantial contribution to the alloresponse seemed to be made by naive cells. Siplizumab significantly lowered the cumulative frequency of alloreactive sequences that could be traced to unstimulated CD4+ memory T cells. No functional confirmation was obtained for the suppressive function of proliferating Tregs from siplizumab cultures. In reactions with siplizumab, an average of approximately 69% of mappable alloreactive CD4+ clones were Treg-derived, compared with 25% to 30% in control reactions.

Remarks on this clone: The antigen this receptor binds is unknown. Base quality data are lacking; no much larger clone is found one base away.

This sequence was found in a human donor in good health. Sequenced sample: memory CD4+ T cells sorted from blood. Sample cell subset or site, as interpreted from the label and publication: unstimulated CD4+ memory T cells. The chain is assembled from TRBV6-1 and TRBJ1-1, and TRBD1 may be the D gene, going by 5 matching bases. The CDR3 loop reads CASSEFWTRNTEAFF. The DNA is TGTGCCAGCAGTGAATTCTGGACAAGGAACACTGAAGCTTTCTTT.